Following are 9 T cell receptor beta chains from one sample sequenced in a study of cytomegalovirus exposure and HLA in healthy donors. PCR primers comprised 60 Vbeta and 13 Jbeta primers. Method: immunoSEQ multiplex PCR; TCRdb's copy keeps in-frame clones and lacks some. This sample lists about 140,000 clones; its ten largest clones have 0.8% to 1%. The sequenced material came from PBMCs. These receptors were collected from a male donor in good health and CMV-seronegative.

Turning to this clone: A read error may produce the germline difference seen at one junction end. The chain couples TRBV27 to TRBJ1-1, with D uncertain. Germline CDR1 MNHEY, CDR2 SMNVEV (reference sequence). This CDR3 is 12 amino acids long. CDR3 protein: CATSGRNTEAFF. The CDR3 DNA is TGTGCCACCAGTGGCAGGAACACTGAAGCTTTCTTT.

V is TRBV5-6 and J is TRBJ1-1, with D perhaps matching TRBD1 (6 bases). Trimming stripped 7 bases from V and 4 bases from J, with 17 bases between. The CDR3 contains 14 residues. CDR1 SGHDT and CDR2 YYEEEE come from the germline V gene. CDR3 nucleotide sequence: TGTGCCAGCCGACCTACAGGGAGCGGCACTGAAGCTTTCTTT. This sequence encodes CASRPTGSGTEAFF.

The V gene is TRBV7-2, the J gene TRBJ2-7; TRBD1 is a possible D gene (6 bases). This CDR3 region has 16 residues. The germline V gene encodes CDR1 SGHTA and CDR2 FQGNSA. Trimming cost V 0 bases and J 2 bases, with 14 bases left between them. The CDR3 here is CASSLAQGRVTYEQYF. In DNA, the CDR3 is TGTGCCAGCAGCTTAGCACAGGGAAGGGTCACCTACGAGCAGTACTTC. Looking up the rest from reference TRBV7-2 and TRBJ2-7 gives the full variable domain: GAGVSQSPSNKVTEKGKDVELRCDPISGHTALYWYRQSLGQGLEFLIYFQGNSAPDKSGLPSDRFSAERTGGSVSTLTIQRTQQEDSAVYLCASSLAQGRVTYEQYFGPGTRLTVT.

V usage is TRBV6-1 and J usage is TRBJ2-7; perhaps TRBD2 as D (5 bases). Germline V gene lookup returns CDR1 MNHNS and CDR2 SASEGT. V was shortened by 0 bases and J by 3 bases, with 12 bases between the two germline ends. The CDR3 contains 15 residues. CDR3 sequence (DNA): TGTGCCAGCAGTGAAGCTGTCGGGATCCTCTACGAGCAGTACTTC. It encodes CASSEAVGILYEQYF.

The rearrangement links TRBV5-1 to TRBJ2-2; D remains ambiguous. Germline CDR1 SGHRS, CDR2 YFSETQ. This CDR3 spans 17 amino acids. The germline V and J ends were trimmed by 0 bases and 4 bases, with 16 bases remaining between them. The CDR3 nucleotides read TGCGCCAGCAGCTTGGCCCAGGTACGGATTGGCACCGGGGAGCTGTTTTTT. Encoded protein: CASSLAQVRIGTGELFF.

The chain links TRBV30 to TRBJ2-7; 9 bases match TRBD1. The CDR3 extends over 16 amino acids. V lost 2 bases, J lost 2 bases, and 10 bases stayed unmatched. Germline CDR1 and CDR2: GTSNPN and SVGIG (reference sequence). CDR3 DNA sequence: TGTGCCTGGAGTCCAACCGGGACAGGGAATACCTACGAGCAGTACTTC. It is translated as CAWSPTGTGNTYEQYF. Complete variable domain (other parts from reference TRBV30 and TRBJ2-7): SQTIHQWPATLVQPVGSPLSLECTVEGTSNPNLYWYRQAAGRGLQLLFYSVGIGQISSEVPQNLSASRPQDRQFILSSKKLLLSDSGFYLCAWSPTGTGNTYEQYFGPGTRLTVT.

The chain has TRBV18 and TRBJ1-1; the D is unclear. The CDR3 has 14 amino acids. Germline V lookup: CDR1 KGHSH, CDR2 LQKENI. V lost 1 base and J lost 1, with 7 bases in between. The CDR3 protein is CASSPLDTNTEAFF. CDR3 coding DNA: TGTGCCAGCTCACCACTAGACACGAACACTGAAGCTTTCTTT.

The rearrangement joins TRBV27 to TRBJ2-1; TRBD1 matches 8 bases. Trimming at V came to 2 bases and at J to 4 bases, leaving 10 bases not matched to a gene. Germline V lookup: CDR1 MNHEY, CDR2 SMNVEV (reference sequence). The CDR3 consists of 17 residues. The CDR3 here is CASSLIPGQGIYNEQFF. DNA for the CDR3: TGTGCCAGCAGTTTAATCCCCGGACAGGGAATATACAATGAGCAGTTCTTC.

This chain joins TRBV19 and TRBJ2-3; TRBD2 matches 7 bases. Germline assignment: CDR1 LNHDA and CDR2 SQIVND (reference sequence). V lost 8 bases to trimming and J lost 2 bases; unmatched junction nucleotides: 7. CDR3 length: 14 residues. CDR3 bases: TGTGCCAGTGGGCGGGAGAGGTTCACAGATACGCAGTATTTT. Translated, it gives CASGRERFTDTQYF.